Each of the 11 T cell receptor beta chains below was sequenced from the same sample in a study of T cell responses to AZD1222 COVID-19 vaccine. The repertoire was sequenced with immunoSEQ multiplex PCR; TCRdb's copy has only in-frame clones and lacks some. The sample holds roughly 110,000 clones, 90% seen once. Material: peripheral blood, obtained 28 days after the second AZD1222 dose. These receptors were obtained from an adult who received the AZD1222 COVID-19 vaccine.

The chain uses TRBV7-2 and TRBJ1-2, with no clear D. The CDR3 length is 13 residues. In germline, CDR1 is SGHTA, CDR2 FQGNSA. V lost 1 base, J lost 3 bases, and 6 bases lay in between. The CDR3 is CASSLGQDYGYTF. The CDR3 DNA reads TGTGCCAGCAGCTTAGGGCAGGACTATGGCTACACCTTC.

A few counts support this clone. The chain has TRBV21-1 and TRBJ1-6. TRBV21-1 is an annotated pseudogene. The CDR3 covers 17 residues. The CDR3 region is CASSKEERQRLNSPLHF. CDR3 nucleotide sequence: TGTGCCAGCAGCAAAGAGGAGCGTCAGAGGTTAAATTCACCCCTCCACTTT.

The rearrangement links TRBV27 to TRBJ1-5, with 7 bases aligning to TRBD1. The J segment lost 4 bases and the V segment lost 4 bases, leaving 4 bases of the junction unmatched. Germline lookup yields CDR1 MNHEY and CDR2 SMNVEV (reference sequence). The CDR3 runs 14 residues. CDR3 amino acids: CASSSQGMNQPQHF. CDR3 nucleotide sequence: TGTGCCAGCAGTTCACAGGGGATGAATCAGCCCCAGCATTTT.

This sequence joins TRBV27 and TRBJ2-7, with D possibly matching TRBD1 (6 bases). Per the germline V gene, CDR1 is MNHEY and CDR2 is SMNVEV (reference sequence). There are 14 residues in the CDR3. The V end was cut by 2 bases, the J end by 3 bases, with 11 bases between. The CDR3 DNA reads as TGTGCCAGCAGTTTAGGACAGAGTATCTACGAGCAGTACTTC. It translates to CASSLGQSIYEQYF.

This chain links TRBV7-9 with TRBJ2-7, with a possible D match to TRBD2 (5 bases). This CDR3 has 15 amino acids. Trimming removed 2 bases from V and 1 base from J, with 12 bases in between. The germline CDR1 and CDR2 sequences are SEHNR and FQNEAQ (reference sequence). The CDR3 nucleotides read TGTGCCAGCAGCTTACTGGACTTGGGATCCTACGAGCAGTACTTC. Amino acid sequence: CASSLLDLGSYEQYF. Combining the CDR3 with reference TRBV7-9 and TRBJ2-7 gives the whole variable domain DTGVSQNPRHKITKRGQNVTFRCDPISEHNRLYWYRQTLGQGPEFLTYFQNEAQLEKSRLLSDRFSAERPKGSFSTLEIQRTEQGDSAMYLCASSLLDLGSYEQYFGPGTRLTVT.

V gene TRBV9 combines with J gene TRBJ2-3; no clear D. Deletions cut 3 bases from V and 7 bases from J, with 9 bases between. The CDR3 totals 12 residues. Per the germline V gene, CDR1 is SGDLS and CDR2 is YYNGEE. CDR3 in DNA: TGTGCCAGCAGCGACCAGTGGAATACGCAGTATTTT. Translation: CASSDQWNTQYF.

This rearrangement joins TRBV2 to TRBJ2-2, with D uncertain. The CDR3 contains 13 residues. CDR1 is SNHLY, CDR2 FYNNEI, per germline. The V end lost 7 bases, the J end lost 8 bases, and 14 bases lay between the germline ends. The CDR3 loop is CASTPVMVGELFF. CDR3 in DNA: TGTGCCAGCACCCCCGTGATGGTAGGGGAGCTGTTTTTT. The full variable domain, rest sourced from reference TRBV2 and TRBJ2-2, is EPEVTQTPSHQVTQMGQEVILRCVPISNHLYFYWYRQILGQKVEFLVSFYNNEISEKSEIFDDQFSVERPDGSNFTLKIRSTKLEDSAMYFCASTPVMVGELFFGEGSRLTVL.

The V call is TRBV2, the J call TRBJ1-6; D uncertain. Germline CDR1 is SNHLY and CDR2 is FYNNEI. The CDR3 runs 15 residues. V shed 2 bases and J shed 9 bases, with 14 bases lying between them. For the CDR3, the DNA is TGTGCCAGCAGTGAACGGGCAGCAGACGGTTCACCCCTCCACTTT. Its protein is CASSERAADGSPLHF.

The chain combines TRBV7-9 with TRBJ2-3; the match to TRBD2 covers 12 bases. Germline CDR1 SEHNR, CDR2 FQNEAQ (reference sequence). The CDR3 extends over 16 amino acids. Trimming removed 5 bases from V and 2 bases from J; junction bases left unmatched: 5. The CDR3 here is CASSPRTSGVTDTQYF. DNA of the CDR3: TGTGCCAGCAGCCCCAGGACTAGCGGGGTCACAGATACGCAGTATTTT.

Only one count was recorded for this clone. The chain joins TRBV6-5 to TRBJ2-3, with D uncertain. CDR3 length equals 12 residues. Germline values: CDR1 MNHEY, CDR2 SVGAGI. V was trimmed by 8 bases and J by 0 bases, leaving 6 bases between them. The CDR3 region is CASLTSTDTQYF. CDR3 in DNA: TGTGCCAGCCTTACTAGCACAGATACGCAGTATTTT.

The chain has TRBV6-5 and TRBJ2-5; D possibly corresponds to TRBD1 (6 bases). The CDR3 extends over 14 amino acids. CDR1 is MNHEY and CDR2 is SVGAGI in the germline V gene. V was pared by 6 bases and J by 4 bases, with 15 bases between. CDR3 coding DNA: TGTGCCAGCAGGCCACAGGGTGCGGGAGAGACCCAGTACTTC. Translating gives CASRPQGAGETQYF.